This T cell receptor (beta chain) was sequenced in a study of cytomegalovirus exposure and HLA in healthy donors. The CDR3 length is 13 residues. CDR1 is SGHTA, CDR2 FQGNSA, per germline. The ends were cut back, 5 bases at V and 1 base at J, with 6 bases in the middle. The primer mix had 60 Vbeta and 13 Jbeta primers. The protocol was immunoSEQ multiplex PCR, while the TCRdb copy is restricted to in-frame clones and leaves out a portion. Of 150,000 or so clones detected, almost 85% appear once; the ten largest clones hold 1%. This TCR came from a man aged 25 to 40 in good health and CMV-seronegative. Sample: PBMCs. The V gene is TRBV7-2, the J gene TRBJ1-3; TRBD1 is a possible D gene (5 bases). CDR3 sequence: CASSDSSGNTIYF. For the CDR3, the DNA is TGTGCCAGCAGCGACAGTTCTGGAAACACCATATATTTT.